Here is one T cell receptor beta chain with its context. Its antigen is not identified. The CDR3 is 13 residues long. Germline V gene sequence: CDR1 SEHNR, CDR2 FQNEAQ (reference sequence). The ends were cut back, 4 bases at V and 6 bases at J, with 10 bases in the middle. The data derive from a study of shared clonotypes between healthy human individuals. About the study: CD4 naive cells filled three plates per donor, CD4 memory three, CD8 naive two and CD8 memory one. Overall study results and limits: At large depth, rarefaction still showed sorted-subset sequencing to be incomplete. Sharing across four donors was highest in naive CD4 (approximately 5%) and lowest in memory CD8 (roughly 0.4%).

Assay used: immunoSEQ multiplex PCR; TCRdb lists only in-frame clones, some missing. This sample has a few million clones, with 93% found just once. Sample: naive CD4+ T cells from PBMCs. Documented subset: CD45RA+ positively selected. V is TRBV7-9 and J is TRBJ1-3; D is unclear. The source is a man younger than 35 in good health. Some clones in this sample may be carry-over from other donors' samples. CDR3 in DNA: TGTGCCAGCAGCTGGAATACGGAAAACACCATATATTTT. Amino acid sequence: CASSWNTENTIYF.